This T cell receptor beta chain was documented in a study of CD8+ T cells in alopecia areata. Turning to the study itself: In an open-label trial, patients got 5 to 10 mg tofacitinib twice daily.

Both peripheral blood and punch biopsies of lesional scalp skin were obtained from patients who had alopecia areata. T lymphocytes (CD4+ and CD8+) were sorted from PBMCs. The CDR3 loop spans 13 amino acids. Trimming shortened V by 5 bases and J by 4 bases, and 9 bases separated the two germline ends. The germline V gene encodes CDR1 MNHEY and CDR2 SMNVEV (reference sequence). cDNA reverse transcribed from extracted RNA served as the sequencing template. Data came from immunoSEQ multiplex PCR; TCRdb stores just in-frame clones and leaves some out. The sample consists of 69,000 or so clones, roughly three fifths of them appearing once.

This material consisted of CD8+ T cells sorted from blood, taken at week 0. The TCR comes from a human donor with alopecia areata. The chain has TRBV27 and TRBJ2-1; no firm D call. The CDR3 region is CASSPNGYNEQFF. CDR3 sequence (DNA): TGTGCCAGCAGTCCCAACGGTTACAATGAGCAGTTCTTC.